This T cell receptor beta chain was obtained from a study of CD8+ T cells in alopecia areata (dated by TCRdb to 2016 to 2019). Background for the entire study: Treated patients were enrolled in an open-label pilot trial of oral tofacitinib, 5 to 10 mg twice daily, for moderate-to-severe alopecia areata. RNA was extracted with the PAXgene miRNA kit for fixed scalp, the miRNeasy kit for PBMCs, and the RNeasy kit for mouse skin. TCRbeta CDR3 regions were amplified by immunoSEQ multiplex PCR with 35 Vbeta forward and 13 Jbeta reverse primers. Tofacitinib was given for 6 to 18 months, followed by 6 months of follow-up off drug to assess delayed response and recurrence. Scalp clonality was compared across normal scalp (n=4), patchy alopecia areata scalp (n=8), and alopecia totalis/universalis scalp (n=8). In humans, TCRbeta sequencing was performed on scalp tissue and on sorted CD4+ and CD8+ peripheral blood T cells from healthy controls and from patients with patchy or totalis/universalis alopecia areata. The study used high-throughput TCRbeta sequencing to examine T cell clonal expansion in alopecia areata, in both the C3H/HeJ mouse model and human patients. Biopsies were taken from tofacitinib-treated patients at baseline and again at 4 and 24 weeks into treatment, and several of those patients also had a later scalp biopsy.

V is cut by 8 bases and J by 7 bases, and the space between the germline ends is 20 bases. From the cysteine up to the phenylalanine, the CDR3 has a length of 15 residues. The only DNA kept is the CDR3, 45 bases in frame from the first base. The method behind the library was the immunoSEQ multiplex PCR assay. To provide template for TCR sequencing, every sample had RNA extracted and reverse transcribed into cDNA. SuperScript III was used to make first-strand cDNA, primed with a 2:1 mix of oligo-dT and random hexamers. A synthetic immune receptor repertoire was used to assess amplification bias, and residual bias was removed computationally. The source study handled its data this way. After raw reads were preprocessed to remove errors, the CDR3 was defined following IMGT conventions as running from the conserved cysteine to phenylalanine. Clonality was computed by normalizing Shannon entropy by log2 of the number of productive unique TCRs and subtracting the result from 1. CD4 or CD8 identity of scalp clones was inferred by cross-referencing scalp TCRbeta sequences with sorted blood CD4 and CD8 repertoires. The clones in this table, taken by TCRdb from immuneACCESS, are in-frame only. Not every clone is retained; where verified, under half of the shortfall comes from an unresolved V gene, and the cause of the rest is unknown. V, J and clone size are taken as reported in that table, and D and trimming were inferred from the DNA itself. In this sample the table shows some 130,000 clones, around 50% of which occur a single time. Clones ranked in the top ten supply 4.5% to 5.5% of the sample.

There are a few counts of this clone. Its antigen target is currently unknown. Base qualities are not recorded, but no much larger clone differs from it by a single base. This specimen's time point label, interpreted: baseline before oral tofacitinib. From alopecia areata patients, peripheral blood was collected along with lesional scalp punch biopsies. PBMCs were isolated by density centrifugation and stained for CD3, CD4 and CD8, after which CD4+ and CD8+ T cells were sorted on a FACSAria. What the work shows at the level of the full study, not this receptor alone: Scalp TCR repertoire analysis is complicated because resident alphabeta T cells in normal human skin are also sequenced, whereas mouse skin is dominated by gammadelta T cells. Shared TCR sequences between patients were less evident than in mice, which may be partly attributable to HLA diversity in the patient population. Compared with normal scalp, lesional scalp had higher clonality and more expanded CD8+ clones, particularly in alopecia totalis/universalis, a pattern that suggests antigenic drive.

The receptor chain draws on TRBV23-1 and TRBJ2-2; TRBD1 is a possible D gene, resting on 6 matching bases. TRBV23-1 is given ORF status, its function remaining uncertain. The specimen was CD4+ T cells sorted from blood, collected at week 0. The sequence derives from a human donor with alopecia areata. The nucleotide sequence is TGCGCCAGCGGACCAATGCGGATACAGGGCGGGGAGCTGTTTTTT. The translation is CASGPMRIQGGELFF.